This T cell receptor (beta chain) was sequenced during a study of OX40 agonist ivuxolimab in advanced cancers. About the research overall: Ivuxolimab, an agonist antibody against OX40 (CD134), was given to patients. Study-level findings and limits: Doses of 0.1 to 3.0 mg/kg were accompanied by clonal expansion of CD4+ and CD8+ blood T cells by week 6.

Generated by immunoSEQ multiplex PCR, the TCRdb table keeps only in-frame clones and is missing some. The sample carries roughly 75,000 clones, around 83% recorded once. Systemic immunosuppression or autoimmune disease history was grounds to exclude patients. Blood was sampled at baseline, cycle 4 day 1, and cycle 7 day 1. Germline trimming cut 2 bases from V and 2 bases from J; bases unmatched to any gene: 3. This CDR3 spans 15 amino acids. Germline CDR1 and CDR2: KGHSH and LQKENI. To note about this clone: Its antigen is still unknown.

This TCR was recovered from an adult with an advanced solid tumor such as melanoma, head and neck, liver or kidney cancer. Sequenced material: CD4+ or CD8+ T cells sorted from blood, taken in a trial of the OX40 agonist ivuxolimab. The V call is TRBV18, the J call TRBJ1-2, with TRBD1 matching 9 bases. The CDR3: CASSPETGGNYGYTF. The CDR3 DNA is TGTGCCAGCTCACCAGAGACAGGGGGGAACTATGGCTACACCTTC.